Sequencing of this T cell receptor (beta chain) was carried out in a study of cytomegalovirus exposure and HLA in healthy donors. Findings of the study overall: Later work associated 16,951 TCR beta sequences with HLA alleles at 0.05 false discovery rate.

The V and J ends lost 2 bases and 14 bases respectively, with 21 bases between them. Germline V CDR1 and CDR2: KGHSH, LQKENI. CDR3 length: 14 residues. This clone was seen a few times. Its cognate antigen is unknown. Primers for the PCR totalled 60 Vbeta and 13 Jbeta. Measured with immunoSEQ multiplex PCR; TCRdb has only the in-frame clones, and not every one. Of 90,000 or so clones listed, nearly 70% were seen once; the top ten hold roughly 15%. The V gene is TRBV18, the J gene TRBJ1-2, with no clear D. The clonotype originates from a woman in her forties or fifties in good health and CMV-seropositive. Material: PBMCs. DNA of the CDR3: TGTGCCAGCTCACCAGAGCGGGATTCTATGGCTAAGACCTTC. This codes for CASSPERDSMAKTF.